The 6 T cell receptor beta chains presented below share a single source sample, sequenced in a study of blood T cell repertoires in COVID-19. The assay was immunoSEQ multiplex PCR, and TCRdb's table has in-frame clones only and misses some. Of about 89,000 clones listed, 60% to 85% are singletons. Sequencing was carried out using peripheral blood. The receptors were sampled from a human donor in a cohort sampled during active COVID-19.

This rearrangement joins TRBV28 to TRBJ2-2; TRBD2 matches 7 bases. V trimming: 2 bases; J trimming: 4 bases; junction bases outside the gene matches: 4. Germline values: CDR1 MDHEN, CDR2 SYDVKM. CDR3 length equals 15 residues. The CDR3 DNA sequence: TGTGCCAGCAGTTTAGGCGGGAGTAGCACCGGGGAGCTGTTTTTT. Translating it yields CASSLGGSSTGELFF. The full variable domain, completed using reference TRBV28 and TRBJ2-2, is DVKVTQSSRYLVKRTGEKVFLECVQDMDHENMFWYRQDPGLGLRLIYFSYDVKMKEKGDIPEGYSVSREKKERFSLILESASTNQTSMYLCASSLGGSSTGELFFGEGSRLTVL.

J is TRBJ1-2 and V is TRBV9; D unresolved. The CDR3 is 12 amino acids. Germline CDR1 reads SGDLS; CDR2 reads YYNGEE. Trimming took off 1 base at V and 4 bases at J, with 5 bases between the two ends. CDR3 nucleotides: TGTGCCAGCAGCGTAACCGGCTATGGCTACACCTTC. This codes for CASSVTGYGYTF.

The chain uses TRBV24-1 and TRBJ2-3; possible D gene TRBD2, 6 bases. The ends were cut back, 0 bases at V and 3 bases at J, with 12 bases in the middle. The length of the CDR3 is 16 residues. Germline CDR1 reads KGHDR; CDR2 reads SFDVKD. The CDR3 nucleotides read TGTGCCACCAGTGATTTGGGGGACTCCCCTACAGATACGCAGTATTTT. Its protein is CATSDLGDSPTDTQYF.

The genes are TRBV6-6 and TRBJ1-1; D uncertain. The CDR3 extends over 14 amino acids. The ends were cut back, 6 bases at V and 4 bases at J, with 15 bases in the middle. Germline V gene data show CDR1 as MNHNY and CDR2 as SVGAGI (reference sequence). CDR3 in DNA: TGTGCCAGCAGCCAAAGGTCCGCGGGCACTGAAGCTTTCTTT. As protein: CASSQRSAGTEAFF.

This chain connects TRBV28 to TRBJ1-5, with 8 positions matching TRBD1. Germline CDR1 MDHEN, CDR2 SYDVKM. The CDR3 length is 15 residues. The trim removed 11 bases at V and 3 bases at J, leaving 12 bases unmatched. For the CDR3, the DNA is TGTGCCGGCGCCCGGACAGGGTATGACAATCAGCCCCAGCATTTT. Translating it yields CAGARTGYDNQPQHF.

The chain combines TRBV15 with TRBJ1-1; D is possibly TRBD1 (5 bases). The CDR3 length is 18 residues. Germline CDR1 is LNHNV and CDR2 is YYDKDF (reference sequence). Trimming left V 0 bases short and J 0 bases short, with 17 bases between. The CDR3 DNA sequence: TGTGCCACCAGCAGAGATGGTCGGGGGAACTCGGTGAACACTGAAGCTTTCTTT. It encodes CATSRDGRGNSVNTEAFF. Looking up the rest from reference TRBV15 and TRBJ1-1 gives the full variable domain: DAMVIQNPRYQVTQFGKPVTLSCSQTLNHNVMYWYQQKSSQAPKLLFHYYDKDFNNEADTPDNFQSRRPNTSFCFLDIRSPGLGDTAMYLCATSRDGRGNSVNTEAFFGQGTRLTVV.